The following is a TCR beta chain sequence with its context. In the original processing: Researchers report that nucleated cell counts were estimated from reference gene primer amplification. The assay was immunoSEQ multiplex PCR, and TCRdb's table has in-frame clones only and misses some. The D gene and trimming were derived from the DNA, and the V and J assignments and clone size from that table. The table lists about 58,000 clones, 90% of them singletons. The data stem from a study of blood T cell repertoires in COVID-19. Overall study context: Whether acute or convalescent, the COVID-19 samples came from the United States, Italy and Spain. Sources were T cells, B-cell-depleted T cells, or PBMCs; the material itself was cDNA or gDNA.

The V gene lost 2 bases and the J gene lost 0 bases, with 10 bases spanning the gap. This CDR3 is 15 amino acids long. Germline assignment: CDR1 KGHSH and CDR2 LQKENI. The rearrangement uses TRBV18 and TRBJ1-2, with D perhaps TRBD1 (5 bases). Sequenced: peripheral blood. The sequence was obtained from a man in his sixties with active COVID-19. CDR3 DNA: TGTGCCAGCTCACCAGGGGGGAGAGCTAACTATGGCTACACCTTC. Amino acid sequence: CASSPGGRANYGYTF.